The 10 T cell receptor beta chains in this list originate from one sample, sequenced in a study of shared clonotypes between healthy human individuals. Assay used: immunoSEQ multiplex PCR; TCRdb lists only in-frame clones, some missing. The table has about 1 million clones, more than 60% seen once; the top ten hold over 1.3%. Sample: memory CD4+ T cells sorted from blood. Regarding subset: CD45RA-negative fraction. These receptors came from a man aged 18 to 30 in good health.

V and J are TRBV15 and TRBJ2-7; 11 nucleotides align to TRBD1. Per the germline V gene, CDR1 is LNHNV and CDR2 is YYDKDF (reference sequence). The V gene end was trimmed by 2 bases and the J gene end by 4 bases; junction bases not matched to a gene: 4. The CDR3 contains 15 residues. CDR3 nucleotide sequence: TGTGCCACCAGCAGATCTGGGACAGGGGGATACGAGCAGTACTTC. This codes for CATSRSGTGGYEQYF. Using reference TRBV15 and TRBJ2-7 for the parts outside the CDR3, the full variable domain is DAMVIQNPRYQVTQFGKPVTLSCSQTLNHNVMYWYQQKSSQAPKLLFHYYDKDFNNEADTPDNFQSRRPNTSFCFLDIRSPGLGDTAMYLCATSRSGTGGYEQYFGPGTRLTVT.

The chain links TRBV7-9 to TRBJ2-3; a possible D gene is TRBD2 (5 bases). Trimming stripped 7 bases from V and 5 bases from J, with 19 bases between. This CDR3 is 15 amino acids long. CDR1 is SEHNR, CDR2 FQNEAQ, per germline (reference sequence). CDR3 residues: CASTQGLHGKDTQYF. The CDR3 nucleotides are TGTGCCAGCACCCAAGGGCTTCACGGGAAAGATACGCAGTATTTT.

The gene calls are TRBV6-6 and TRBJ2-5, with 7 positions matching TRBD2. The germline gives CDR1 MNHNY, CDR2 SVGAGI (reference sequence). CDR3 size: 12 residues. Germline trimming cut 8 bases from V and 4 bases from J; bases unmatched to any gene: 4. CDR3 protein: CASGSGGETQYF. The CDR3 DNA reads as TGTGCCAGCGGTTCGGGGGGAGAGACCCAGTACTTC.

The chain joins TRBV28 to TRBJ1-2, with a possible D match to TRBD1 (6 bases). The germline gives CDR1 MDHEN, CDR2 SYDVKM. V shed 4 bases and J shed 4 bases, with 16 bases lying between them. The CDR3 length is 15 residues. The CDR3 sequence is CASSSNKQGSYGYTF. The CDR3 DNA reads TGTGCCAGCAGTTCCAATAAACAGGGAAGCTATGGCTACACCTTC.

The V gene is TRBV7-9, the J gene TRBJ2-3; 11 bases line up with TRBD1. Per the germline V gene, CDR1 is SEHNR and CDR2 is FQNEAQ (reference sequence). The junction had 9 bases not matched to a gene; V was cut back by 5 bases and J by 5 bases. CDR3 length equals 16 residues. In DNA form, the CDR3 reads TGTGCCAGCAGCCCTACCGGGACAGGGGGGATAGATACGCAGTATTTT. Protein: CASSPTGTGGIDTQYF.

The chain carries TRBV15 and TRBJ1-2; no definite D call. CDR3 size: 16 residues. V lost 5 bases and J lost 0, with 16 bases in between. The germline CDR1 and CDR2 sequences are LNHNV and YYDKDF (reference sequence). CDR3 in DNA: TGTGCCACCAGCGGTTGGGCTGAGGGAGCTAACTATGGCTACACCTTC. Translation gives CATSGWAEGANYGYTF.

The rearrangement joins TRBV5-6 to TRBJ2-2, with 13 bases that match TRBD2. The CDR3 runs to 16 residues. The junction had 5 bases not matched to a gene; V was cut back by 3 bases and J by 6 bases. Germline-derived CDR1 and CDR2 are SGHDT and YYEEEE. The CDR3 reads CASSSRLAGGAGELFF. The CDR3 nucleotides read TGTGCCAGCAGCTCAAGACTAGCGGGGGGTGCCGGGGAGCTGTTTTTT.

This clone is a singleton in its sample. V and J are TRBV11-3 and TRBJ2-3; 9 nucleotides line up with TRBD2. The germline V gene has CDR1 SGHNT and CDR2 YENEEA. V lost 1 base, J lost 9 bases, and 14 bases stayed unmatched. The CDR3 consists of 17 residues. CDR3 nucleotides: TGTGCCAGCAGCTTAGCGTCAGCGGGGGGTTCCTCGGGGACGCAGTATTTT. This translates into CASSLASAGGSSGTQYF.

Remarks on this clone: This likely traces to a read error, being one base from a far larger clone. The J gene is TRBJ2-7, the V gene TRBV5-5, with a weak D call TRBD1 (5 bases). V lost 0 bases and J 3 bases, leaving 7 bases between the germline ends. Germline values: CDR1 SGHKS, CDR2 YYEKEE (reference sequence). CDR3 length: 13 residues. As DNA, the CDR3 is TGTGCCAGCAGCTTGGGACAGAACTACGAGCAGTACTTC. As protein: CASSLGQNYEQYF.

The rearrangement joins TRBV6-1 to TRBJ1-5, with D possibly being TRBD1 (6 bases). The CDR3 extends over 14 amino acids. Trimming took 0 bases from V and 6 from J, leaving 9 bases between them. Looked up from germline, CDR1 is MNHNS and CDR2 is SASEGT. Here the CDR3 DNA reads TGTGCCAGCAGTGAAGCACAGGGTGGTCAGCCCCAGCATTTT. Its protein is CASSEAQGGQPQHF.